Listed here are 4 T cell receptor beta chains from one sample, sequenced in a study of shared clonotypes between healthy human individuals. Libraries were prepared by immunoSEQ multiplex PCR; TCRdb keeps only in-frame clonotypes and omits some of them. The sample comprises about 1 million clones, more than 65% of which are singletons, and roughly 1.5% rests with the top ten. Sample: memory CD4+ T cells sorted from blood. As for subset: CD45RA-negative fraction. The origin of the receptors is a man younger than 35 in good health.

This clone has a handful of counts. The chain combines TRBV14 with TRBJ1-5; 7 bases agree with TRBD1. The CDR3 runs 13 residues. Trimming at V came to 9 bases and at J to 4 bases, leaving 6 bases not matched to a gene. Germline CDR1 is SGHDN and CDR2 is FVKESK. Written as DNA, the CDR3 is TGTGCCAGTTCGGGGACAGATAATCAGCCCCAGCATTTT. As protein: CASSGTDNQPQHF.

The chain carries TRBV6-5 and TRBJ2-7, with 10 bases that match TRBD1. Germline V gives CDR1 MNHEY, CDR2 SVGAGI. The V gene end was trimmed by 4 bases and the J gene end by 2 bases; junction bases not matched to a gene: 5. The CDR3 loop spans 15 amino acids. The CDR3, as DNA: TGTGCCAGCAGTTCCGGGACAGGGGCGACCTACGAGCAGTACTTC. Amino acid sequence: CASSSGTGATYEQYF.

This clone was counted a few times. For the CDR3, the DNA is TGTGCCAGCTCACCAAAACAACCAGGTTCTACCTCTGGGGCCAACGTCCTGACTTTC. Amino acid sequence: CASSPKQPGSTSGANVLTF. The chain combines TRBV18 with TRBJ2-6; D is unresolved. The V end lost 2 bases, the J end lost 0 bases, and 17 bases lay between the germline ends. Germline V CDR1 and CDR2: KGHSH, LQKENI. The CDR3 is 19 residues long.

This rearrangement joins TRBV19 to TRBJ1-6; no firm D call. Trimming took off 6 bases at V and 13 bases at J, with 16 bases between the two ends. The CDR3 length is 13 residues. Looked up from germline, CDR1 is LNHDA and CDR2 is SQIVND (reference sequence). CDR3 amino acids: CASSASIFEPLHF. The CDR3 DNA reads as TGTGCCAGTAGCGCATCTATTTTTGAGCCCCTCCACTTT.